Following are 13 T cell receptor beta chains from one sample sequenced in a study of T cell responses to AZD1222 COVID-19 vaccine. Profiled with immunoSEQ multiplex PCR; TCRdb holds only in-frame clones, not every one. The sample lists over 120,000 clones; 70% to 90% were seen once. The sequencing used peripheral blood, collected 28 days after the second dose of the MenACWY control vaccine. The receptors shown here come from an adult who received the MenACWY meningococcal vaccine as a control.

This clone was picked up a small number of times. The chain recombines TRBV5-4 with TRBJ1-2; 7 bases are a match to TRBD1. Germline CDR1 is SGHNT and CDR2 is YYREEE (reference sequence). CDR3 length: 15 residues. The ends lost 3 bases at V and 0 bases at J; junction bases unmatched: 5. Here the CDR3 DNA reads TGTGCCAGCAGCTCGGGGACAGAAGCTAACTATGGCTACACCTTC. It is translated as CASSSGTEANYGYTF.

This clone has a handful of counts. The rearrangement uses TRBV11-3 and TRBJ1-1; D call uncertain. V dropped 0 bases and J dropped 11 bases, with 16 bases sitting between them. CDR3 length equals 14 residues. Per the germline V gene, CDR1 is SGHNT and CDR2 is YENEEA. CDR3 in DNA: TGTGCCAGCAGCTTAGACCCCGCGTGGTCGGAGGCTTTCTTT. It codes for CASSLDPAWSEAFF.

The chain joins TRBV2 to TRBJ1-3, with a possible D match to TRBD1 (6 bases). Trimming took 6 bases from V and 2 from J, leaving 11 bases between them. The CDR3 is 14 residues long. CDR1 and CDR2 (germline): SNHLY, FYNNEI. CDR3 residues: CASRPQGTGNTIYF. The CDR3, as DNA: TGTGCCAGCAGGCCACAGGGAACTGGAAACACCATATATTTT.

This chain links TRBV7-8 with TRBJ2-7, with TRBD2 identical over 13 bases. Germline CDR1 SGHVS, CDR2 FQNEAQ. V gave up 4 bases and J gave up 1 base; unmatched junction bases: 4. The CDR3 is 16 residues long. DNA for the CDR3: TGTGCCAGCAGCTCGAGGACTAGCGGGAGTTCCTACGAGCAGTACTTC. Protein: CASSSRTSGSSYEQYF.

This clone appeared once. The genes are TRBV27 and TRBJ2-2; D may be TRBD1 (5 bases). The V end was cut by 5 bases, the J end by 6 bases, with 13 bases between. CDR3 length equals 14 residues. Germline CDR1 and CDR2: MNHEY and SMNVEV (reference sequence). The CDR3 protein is CASSLNRFAGELFF. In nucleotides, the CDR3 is TGTGCCAGCAGTCTAAACAGGTTCGCCGGGGAGCTGTTTTTT.

The CDR3 nucleotides are TGTGCCAGTACCCCCCCCGGTCGTGAAAAACTGTTTTTT. Its translation is CASTPPGREKLFF. The gene calls are TRBV19 and TRBJ1-4; D not resolved. Trimming left V 7 bases short and J 7 bases short, with 13 bases between. CDR1 and CDR2 from the germline V gene are LNHDA and SQIVND (reference sequence). This CDR3 region has 13 residues.

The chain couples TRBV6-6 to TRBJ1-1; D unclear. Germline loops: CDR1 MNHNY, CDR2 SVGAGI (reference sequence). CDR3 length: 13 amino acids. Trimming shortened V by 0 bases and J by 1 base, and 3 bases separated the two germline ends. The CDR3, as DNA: TGTGCCAGCAGTTACTCCTCGAACACTGAAGCTTTCTTT. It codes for CASSYSSNTEAFF.

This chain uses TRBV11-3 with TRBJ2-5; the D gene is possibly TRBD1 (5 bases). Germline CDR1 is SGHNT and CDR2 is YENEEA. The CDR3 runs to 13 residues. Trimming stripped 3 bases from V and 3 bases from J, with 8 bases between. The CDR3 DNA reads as TGTGCCAGCAGCTTGACAGAGAAAGAGACCCAGTACTTC. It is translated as CASSLTEKETQYF.

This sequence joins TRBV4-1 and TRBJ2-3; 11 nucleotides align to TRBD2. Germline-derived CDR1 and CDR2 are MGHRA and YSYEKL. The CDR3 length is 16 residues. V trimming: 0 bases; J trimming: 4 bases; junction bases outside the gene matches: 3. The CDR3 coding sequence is TGCGCCAGCAGCCAAGAGACTAGCGGGGTACCAGATACGCAGTATTTT. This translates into CASSQETSGVPDTQYF.

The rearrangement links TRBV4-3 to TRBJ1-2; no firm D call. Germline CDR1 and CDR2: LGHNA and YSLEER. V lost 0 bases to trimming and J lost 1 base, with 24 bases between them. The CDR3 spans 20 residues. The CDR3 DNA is TGCGCCAGCAGCCAAGATATAGGTCTGAGGAGAGGGAGGGTTAACTATGGCTACACCTTC. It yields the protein CASSQDIGLRRGRVNYGYTF.

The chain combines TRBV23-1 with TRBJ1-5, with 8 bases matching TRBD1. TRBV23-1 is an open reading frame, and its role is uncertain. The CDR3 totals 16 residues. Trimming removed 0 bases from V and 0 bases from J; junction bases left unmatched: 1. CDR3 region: CASSQSDRDSNQPQHF. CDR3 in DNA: TGCGCCAGCAGTCAATCGGACAGGGATAGCAATCAGCCCCAGCATTTT.

The CDR3 DNA is TGTGCCAGCAGCTTAACTTCTAGGGGGCGTAATCAGCCCCAGCATTTT. This translates into CASSLTSRGRNQPQHF. The chain links TRBV7-3 to TRBJ1-5; 7 bases match TRBD1. The V and J ends lost 0 bases and 4 bases, in that order; junction bases with no gene match: 6. The CDR3 is made up of 16 amino acids. CDR1 is SGHTA, CDR2 FQGTGA, per germline.

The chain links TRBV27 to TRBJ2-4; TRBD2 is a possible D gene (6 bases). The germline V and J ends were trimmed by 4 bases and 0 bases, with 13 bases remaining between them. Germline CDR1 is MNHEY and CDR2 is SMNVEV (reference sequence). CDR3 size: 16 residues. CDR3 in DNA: TGTGCCAGCAGTTCCGGGACTTTCCTAGCCAAAAACATTCAGTACTTC. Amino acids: CASSSGTFLAKNIQYF.